This entry lists 20 T cell receptor beta chains sequenced from one sample in a study of cytomegalovirus exposure and HLA in healthy donors. The repertoire was sequenced with immunoSEQ multiplex PCR; TCRdb's copy has only in-frame clones and lacks some. This sample has approximately 100,000 clones; roughly 92% occur once, and the top ten carry about 1.1%. Sequencing used PBMCs. Receptors originate from a woman aged 25 to 39 in good health and CMV-seropositive.

The chain links TRBV28 to TRBJ2-7; TRBD2 is a possible D gene (7 bases). V was clipped by 7 bases and J by 2 bases, with 21 bases between them. This CDR3 is built from 16 residues. Germline values: CDR1 MDHEN, CDR2 SYDVKM. CDR3 in amino acids: CASIPGGTGPTYEQYF. The CDR3 nucleotides are TGTGCCAGCATCCCGGGGGGAACAGGGCCCACCTACGAGCAGTACTTC.

The chain is built from TRBV28 and TRBJ1-2; 8 positions match TRBD1. The CDR3 has 18 residues. The J segment lost 8 bases and the V segment lost 1 base, leaving 18 bases of the junction unmatched. The germline V gene has CDR1 MDHEN and CDR2 SYDVKM. The CDR3 reads CASSLFYAGRTGRVGYTF. The CDR3 DNA reads TGTGCCAGCAGTTTATTTTACGCGGGACGGACAGGGAGAGTGGGCTACACCTTC.

The gene calls are TRBV7-9 and TRBJ1-5, with TRBD1 matching over 7 bases. The CDR3 has 13 residues. V was pared by 5 bases and J by 7 bases, with 5 bases of the junction left unmatched. Germline-derived CDR1 and CDR2 are SEHNR and FQNEAQ (reference sequence). The CDR3 sequence: CASSRQGGQPQHF. The CDR3 bases are TGTGCCAGCAGCCGACAGGGTGGGCAGCCCCAGCATTTT.

The chain couples TRBV14 to TRBJ1-4; 10 nucleotides match TRBD1. Per the germline V gene, CDR1 is SGHDN and CDR2 is FVKESK. This CDR3 has 15 amino acids. V gave up 2 bases and J gave up 8 bases; unmatched junction bases: 5. Written as DNA, the CDR3 is TGTGCCAGCAGCCAATCCGGACAGGGGGTAGAAAAACTGTTTTTT. It codes for CASSQSGQGVEKLFF. Full variable domain (rest looked up from reference TRBV14 and TRBJ1-4): EAGVTQFPSHSVIEKGQTVTLRCDPISGHDNLYWYRRVMGKEIKFLLHFVKESKQDESGMPNNRFLAERTGGTYSTLKVQPAELEDSGVYFCASSQSGQGVEKLFFGSGTQLSVL.

This clone turned up a few times. The chain couples TRBV5-6 to TRBJ2-7; 12 bases match TRBD2. Trimming cost V 1 base and J 4 bases; bases outside gene matches: 3. The CDR3 is 15 amino acids. CDR1 and CDR2 from the germline V gene are SGHDT and YYEEEE. CDR3 in amino acids: CASSLLTSGSYEQYF. CDR3 DNA sequence: TGTGCCAGCAGCTTGTTGACTAGCGGGAGTTACGAGCAGTACTTC.

The chain links TRBV11-2 to TRBJ2-7, with D maybe TRBD2 (7 bases). The CDR3 is 15 amino acids. Trimming shortened V by 5 bases and J by 0 bases, and 14 bases separated the two germline ends. CDR1 SGHAT and CDR2 FQNNGV come from the germline V gene. The CDR3 DNA is TGTGCCAGCAGCAGGGGGGAGGGCCTCTCCTACGAGCAGTACTTC. Protein sequence: CASSRGEGLSYEQYF.

The chain has TRBV29-1 and TRBJ2-3, with TRBD2 as a possible D gene (6 bases). Looked up from germline, CDR1 is SQVTM and CDR2 is ANQGSEA. The ends were cut back, 6 bases at V and 4 bases at J, with 17 bases in the middle. The CDR3 loop spans 14 amino acids. CDR3 bases: TGCAGCGTCTTTGCGGGGAGGCTCTCAGATACGCAGTATTTT. It translates to CSVFAGRLSDTQYF.

The CDR3 here is CASSQYLGLAGSTDTQYF. The CDR3 nucleotides are TGCGCCAGCAGCCAATATTTAGGGCTAGCGGGGTCCACAGATACGCAGTATTTT. The rearrangement joins TRBV4-3 to TRBJ2-3; 9 bases agree with TRBD2. Germline V lookup: CDR1 LGHNA, CDR2 YSLEER. The CDR3 totals 18 residues. V shed 2 bases and J 2 bases; nucleotides not matched to a gene: 11.

The CDR3 loop reads CASSLLTVNTEAFF. CDR3 DNA: TGTGCCAGCAGCTTACTCACAGTGAACACTGAAGCTTTCTTT. V and J are TRBV7-2 and TRBJ1-1; D is uncertain. Trimming removed 2 bases at V and 0 bases at J, with 7 bases between. The germline CDR1 and CDR2 sequences are SGHTA and FQGNSA. The CDR3 is 14 residues long.

This rearrangement joins TRBV28 to TRBJ1-2; 8 nucleotides align to TRBD1. CDR3 length: 14 residues. The V segment lost 1 base and the J segment 6 bases; nucleotides outside the gene matches: 4. Germline assignment: CDR1 MDHEN and CDR2 SYDVKM. The CDR3 region is CASSLFVTGDGYTF. CDR3 nucleotides: TGTGCCAGCAGTTTATTTGTGACAGGGGATGGCTACACCTTC.

The V gene is TRBV15, the J gene TRBJ1-2; 7 nucleotides align to TRBD1. This CDR3 has 16 residues. V shed 5 bases, J shed 4 bases, and the junction held 13 bases outside the gene matches. CDR1 and CDR2 from the germline V gene are LNHNV and YYDKDF (reference sequence). The CDR3 loop reads CATSGGTDPLFYGYTF. CDR3 DNA sequence: TGTGCCACCAGCGGCGGGACAGATCCGCTGTTCTATGGCTACACCTTC.

The V call is TRBV6-5, the J call TRBJ2-2; the D gene is possibly TRBD2 (6 bases). CDR3 length: 16 amino acids. Germline V gene lookup returns CDR1 MNHEY and CDR2 SVGAGI. V was trimmed by 0 bases and J by 0 bases, leaving 8 bases between them. The CDR3 nucleotides are TGTGCCAGCAGTTACTCAACGGGGGCGAACACCGGGGAGCTGTTTTTT. Translating it yields CASSYSTGANTGELFF.

This chain links TRBV6-5 with TRBJ2-7, with a weak D call TRBD1 (7 bases). Germline V gene lookup returns CDR1 MNHEY and CDR2 SVGAGI. Trimming left V 9 bases short and J 2 bases short, with 17 bases between. The CDR3 consists of 14 residues. CDR3 sequence (DNA): TGTGCCAGTCGGCGCGCGGGACAGCCCTACGAGCAGTACTTC. Protein sequence: CASRRAGQPYEQYF.

This clone was seen just once. This rearrangement joins TRBV19 to TRBJ1-1, with D hard to call. The CDR3 covers 14 residues. CDR1 is LNHDA and CDR2 is SQIVND in the germline V gene (reference sequence). Trimming shortened V by 3 bases and J by 2 bases, and 10 bases separated the two germline ends. The CDR3 coding sequence is TGTGCCAGTAGTATGAGGCAGATAAACACTGAAGCTTTCTTT. This encodes CASSMRQINTEAFF.

The gene calls are TRBV4-1 and TRBJ2-7; 9 nucleotides align to TRBD1. The CDR3 runs to 20 residues. Per the germline V gene, CDR1 is MGHRA and CDR2 is YSYEKL. V lost 0 bases to trimming and J lost 3 bases; unmatched junction nucleotides: 18. CDR3 residues: CASSQEFGLLPGQGLYEQYF. The CDR3 region has the DNA TGCGCCAGCAGCCAAGAATTCGGTTTACTCCCGGGACAGGGCCTCTACGAGCAGTACTTC.

V and J are TRBV5-4 and TRBJ1-2; weak D call: TRBD1 (5 bases). Trimming left V 5 bases short and J 5 bases short, with 22 bases between. The CDR3 totals 16 residues. Germline V gives CDR1 SGHNT, CDR2 YYREEE (reference sequence). The CDR3 DNA sequence: TGTGCCAGCAGTCCGACTCCGGGGGGAGAGATTTATGGCTACACCTTC. It codes for CASSPTPGGEIYGYTF.

The chain has TRBV19 and TRBJ2-1; 7 bases are a match to TRBD1. This CDR3 is built from 11 residues. Looked up from germline, CDR1 is LNHDA and CDR2 is SQIVND (reference sequence). V lost 8 bases, J lost 12 bases, and 7 bases stayed unmatched. CDR3 amino acids: CASADRAGQFF. The CDR3 nucleotides read TGTGCCAGTGCCGACAGGGCGGGGCAGTTCTTC.

The gene calls are TRBV27 and TRBJ1-2, with a possible D match to TRBD1 (5 bases). CDR1 and CDR2 (germline): MNHEY, SMNVEV (reference sequence). The CDR3 has 14 amino acids. The ends were cut back, 6 bases at V and 4 bases at J, with 15 bases in the middle. This CDR3 reads CASSPRFDSYGYTF. The CDR3 nucleotides are TGTGCCAGCAGCCCTAGATTCGACAGCTATGGCTACACCTTC.

The chain couples TRBV4-3 to TRBJ2-4; D is perhaps TRBD2 (6 bases). This CDR3 region has 17 residues. The germline CDR1 and CDR2 sequences are LGHNA and YSLEER. V lost 2 bases and J 5 bases, leaving 19 bases between the germline ends. CDR3 sequence (DNA): TGCGCCAGCAGCCAAACAGGTCCGGGGCCGGGAGAAAACATTCAGTACTTC. Its translation: CASSQTGPGPGENIQYF.

The chain couples TRBV19 to TRBJ1-1, with 7 bases matching TRBD1. Germline CDR1 reads LNHDA; CDR2 reads SQIVND (reference sequence). This CDR3 has 13 amino acids. With 7 bases clipped from V and 0 bases from J, the junction kept 2 bases outside the gene matches. CDR3 sequence reads: CASKDRVNTEAFF. The CDR3 nucleotides read TGTGCCAGTAAAGACAGGGTGAACACTGAAGCTTTCTTT.